This T cell receptor (beta chain) originates from a study of blood T cell repertoires in COVID-19. The CDR3 is made up of 16 amino acids. CDR1 is LNHNV, CDR2 YYDKDF, per germline (reference sequence). J gave up 10 bases and V 0 bases, and 8 bases lay outside the gene matches. TCRdb's copy holds only in-frame clones and misses some; the assay was immunoSEQ multiplex PCR. The repertoire holds about 140,000 clones, with 87% as singletons. Sample: peripheral blood. The rearrangement uses TRBV15 and TRBJ2-1; 11 positions match TRBD2. This receptor was taken from a woman aged 45 to 65 with active or convalescent COVID-19. CDR3 DNA sequence: TGTGCCACCAGCAGAGAGGCTAGCGGGGGGTTGGTAGAGCAGTTCTTC. It specifies CATSREASGGLVEQFF.